What follows is one T cell receptor (beta chain) and its context. Its antigen is not known. Trimming cost V 0 bases and J 6 bases; bases outside gene matches: 8. Germline CDR1 and CDR2: MGHRA and YSYEKL. The CDR3 contains 16 residues. The sample originates from a study of shared clonotypes between healthy human individuals. Study-level results: Non-shared clonotypes displayed generation probabilities falling below those of clonotypes present in all four donors.

From CD4+ cells came CD45RA+ naive and CD45RA-negative memory subsets. Sequenced by immunoSEQ multiplex PCR; TCRdb stores in-frame clones only, minus some. The top ten hold around 0.067% of the sample, which has around 510,000 clones, 90% to 97% seen once. The rearrangement joins TRBV4-1 to TRBJ2-7; 10 nucleotides align to TRBD2. Sequenced input: naive CD4+ T cells sorted from blood. As for subset: CD45RA+ positively selected. The sequence derives from a woman aged 30 to 39 in good health. Written as DNA, the CDR3 is TGCGCCAGCAGCCAAGATTCTGAGCGGGAGGGCCGCGAGCAGTACTTC. This translates into CASSQDSEREGREQYF.